This T cell receptor (beta chain) emerged from a study of CD8+CD57+ T cells in acquired aplastic anemia. Across the study: CD4+ and CD8+ cells, once sorted, gave DNA averaging about 3.4 ug. Study findings and constraints: Simpson's diversity of CD8+ cells was not significantly different in patients compared with controls. Found in both controls and patients were 25 to 35 CD8+ CDR3 sequences.

This CDR3 has 15 residues. Trimming left V 5 bases short and J 10 bases short, with 18 bases between. CDR1 is SEHNR, CDR2 FQNEAQ, per germline (reference sequence). TCR beta VDJ and CDR3 profiles were obtained from a genomic DNA template. TCRdb used MiXCR to reprocess the reads, holding one entry per CDR3 protein. The sample comprises about 420,000 distinct CDR3 sequences, 55% to 75% of which are singletons, and 4% rests with the top ten. Details on this clonotype: What it recognizes is unknown.

This TCR was recovered from a human donor in good health, serving as a control. Sequenced input: sorted CD4+, CD8+, or CD8+CD57+ T cells (not recorded which) from PBMCs. This rearrangement joins TRBV7-9 to TRBJ2-6, with a weak D call TRBD1 (7 bases). In DNA, the CDR3 is TGTGCCAGCAGCAAAAGACAGGGTGGGGGGAACGTCCTGACTTTC. Translation: CASSKRQGGGNVLTF.